Listed below are T cell receptor beta chains from one sample, sequenced in a study of blood T cell repertoires in COVID-19. Repertoires were generated with immunoSEQ multiplex PCR, while TCRdb's copy carries only in-frame clones and drops some. The sample consists of 150,000 or so clones, approximately 90% of them appearing once. Sequencing was performed on peripheral blood. The receptors shown here come from a man in his sixties with COVID-19, enrolled during active disease. Each CDR3 is given with its conserved first and last residue. D genes are given only for firm matches. Size tells how often a clone was seen (once, few, many) or the class of an expanded clone, and some rows leave it out.

NA,TRBV6-5,TRBD1,TRBJ1-3,CASRGQGYSGNTIYF
NA,TRBV5-6,NA,TRBJ1-1,CASTLITGNTEAFF
NA,TRBV27,TRBD1,TRBJ2-7,CASSGTGFVGEQYF
NA,TRBV5-1,NA,TRBJ1-1,CASSFRTLNTEAFF
NA,TRBV6-5,NA,TRBJ2-7,CASSYGGEQYF
NA,TRBV2,NA,TRBJ1-2,CASSGYDTPGYTF
NA,TRBV7-2,TRBD1,TRBJ1-5,CASSQHTGGMGQPQHF
NA,TRBV30,NA,TRBJ1-1,CAWSQNRDIAFF
NA,TRBV20-1,NA,TRBJ1-6,CSASEQSSYNSPLHF
NA,TRBV12-3/TRBV12-4,NA,TRBJ2-3,CASSLLDTQYF
NA,TRBV25-1,NA,TRBJ1-2,CASSQYRDSDGYTF
NA,TRBV19,NA,TRBJ1-5,CASSIVGQTAGGNQPQHF
NA,TRBV11-2,TRBD2,TRBJ2-7,CASSFSGGTYEQYF
few,TRBV5-5,TRBD1,TRBJ2-1,CASSPGQGMDNEQFF
NA,TRBV28,NA,TRBJ1-2,CATWTFPYGYTF
NA,TRBV2,NA,TRBJ1-1,CASDRLNTEAFF
few,TRBV29-1,NA,TRBJ1-1,CSAGVMNTEAFF
NA,TRBV5-1,TRBD1,TRBJ1-2,CASSFGQAPYYGYTF
NA,TRBV7-2,NA,TRBJ2-7,CASSFLYEQYF
once,TRBV9,NA,TRBJ2-5,CASSVGGLRETQYF
NA,TRBV18,NA,TRBJ1-2,CASSPLSENYGYTF
NA,TRBV25-1,TRBD1,TRBJ1-2,CASRGQNGYTF
NA,TRBV18,TRBD1,TRBJ1-2,CASSPPGQGFDYGYTF
NA,TRBV30,NA,TRBJ1-5,CAWSGIGLTQPQHF
NA,TRBV9,NA,TRBJ2-7,CASSQRTENYEQYF
NA,TRBV7-6,NA,TRBJ2-5,CASSGEWGGADQETQYF
NA,TRBV11-1,NA,TRBJ1-3,CASSWSSGNTIYF
NA,TRBV7-8,NA,TRBJ1-5,CASTERPGQPQHF
NA,TRBV20-1,NA,TRBJ1-3,CSAESEEAIYF
NA,TRBV5-1,TRBD2,TRBJ2-1,CASSFSGGAPNEQFF
NA,TRBV6-6,TRBD1,TRBJ1-4,CASSRPQGASNEKLFF
NA,TRBV6-2/TRBV6-3,TRBD2,TRBJ2-3,CASSYPSTSGKLTDTQYF
NA,TRBV19,NA,TRBJ1-5,CASSKQGGGQPQHF
NA,TRBV6-1,NA,TRBJ1-1,CASSDDLRQLNTEAFF
NA,TRBV6-5,TRBD1,TRBJ2-7,CAIGTASYEQYF
NA,TRBV3-1/TRBV3-2,TRBD1,TRBJ1-2,CASSLRTGNNYGYTF
NA,TRBV12-3/TRBV12-4,NA,TRBJ2-2,CASSFPYTGELFF
NA,TRBV13,TRBD1,TRBJ2-5,CASSSEQDRGKETQYF
NA,TRBV19,TRBD2,TRBJ2-1,CASKMGGGVYNEQFF
NA,TRBV5-1,TRBD1,TRBJ2-1,CASSQEGAGYNEQFF
once,TRBV18,NA,TRBJ2-3,CASSPRQASQDTQYF
NA,TRBV19,NA,TRBJ1-5,CASSSRHQPQHF
NA,TRBV28,TRBD2,TRBJ2-5,CASSFQGTSGVLGETQYF
few,TRBV27,NA,TRBJ2-3,CASNRIGRGGADTQYF
NA,TRBV7-3,TRBD1,TRBJ2-5,CASSLSSGGWETQYF
NA,TRBV6-1,NA,TRBJ1-1,CASSEKSVTEAFF
NA,TRBV4-3,TRBD1,TRBJ1-5,CASSQVRTGDQPQHF
NA,TRBV5-8,TRBD1,TRBJ1-1,CASSLVTGGGGLNTEAFF
NA,TRBV11-2,NA,TRBJ2-1,CASSLDRGREQFF
NA,TRBV4-3,NA,TRBJ1-1,CASSQGAAMNTEAFF
few,TRBV5-1,NA,TRBJ1-1,CASSFAGDQNTEAFF
NA,TRBV6-5,NA,TRBJ1-6,CASRTVDSYNSPLHF
NA,TRBV3-1/TRBV3-2,NA,TRBJ2-2,CASSLRQSTGELFF
large,TRBV14,TRBD1,TRBJ2-3,CASSQVGTGPDTQYF
NA,TRBV5-6,TRBD2,TRBJ2-5,CASSVALAGGKETQYF
NA,TRBV6-5,NA,TRBJ1-3,CASTQGRGGDTIYF
NA,TRBV29-1,NA,TRBJ2-7,CSVEGQGSFEQYF